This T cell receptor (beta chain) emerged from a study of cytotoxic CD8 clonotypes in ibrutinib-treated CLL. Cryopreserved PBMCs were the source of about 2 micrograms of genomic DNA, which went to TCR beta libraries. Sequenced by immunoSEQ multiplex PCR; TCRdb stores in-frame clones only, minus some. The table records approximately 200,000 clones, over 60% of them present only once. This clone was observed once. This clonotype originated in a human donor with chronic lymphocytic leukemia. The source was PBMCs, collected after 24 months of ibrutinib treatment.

The CDR3: CASSFRLWGNTQYF. Written as DNA, the CDR3 is TGTGCCAGCAGCTTCCGACTCTGGGGCAATACGCAGTATTTT. The genes are TRBV7-9 and TRBJ2-3; TRBD1 is a possible D gene (5 bases). Looked up from germline, CDR1 is SEHNR and CDR2 is FQNEAQ (reference sequence). The V end was cut by 3 bases, the J end by 7 bases, with 14 bases between. The CDR3 totals 14 residues.